These T cell receptor beta chains were read from a single sample in a study of T cell changes during pregnancy in multiple sclerosis. Only in-frame clones appear in the TCRdb table, and some are missing; sequencing was by immunoSEQ multiplex PCR. The sample holds 50,000 to 65,000 clones; around 96% are singletons and the top ten take 2% to 2.5%. The sample here was CD8+ T cells from peripheral blood mononuclear cells, taken after pregnancy. These receptors were obtained from a female donor with multiple sclerosis, enrolled in a pregnancy study. Both conserved end residues are part of each CDR3.

V	J	CDR3
TRBV5-6	TRBJ1-3	CASSLGSSGNTIYF
TRBV10-3	TRBJ2-7	CAIREQGASYEQYF
TRBV29-1	TRBJ2-1	CSVSSGSSYNEQFF
TRBV19	TRBJ2-1	CASSIEPGTSLSHEQFF
TRBV6-1	TRBJ1-1	CASSAVRGAFF
TRBV5-1	TRBJ2-4	CASSFGLGENIQYF
TRBV28	TRBJ2-7	CASRVGGDGASYEQYF
TRBV7-9	TRBJ2-7	CASSSGGPTYEQYF
TRBV7-9	TRBJ1-2	CASSPRDTYGYTF
TRBV21-1	TRBJ2-2	CASSKEGRADTGELFF
TRBV6-4	TRBJ2-1	CASSGLAPSSYNEQFF
TRBV27	TRBJ1-2	CASSLGGGFHYGYTF
TRBV2	TRBJ2-7	CASSEWQGGTYEQYF
TRBV27	TRBJ2-2	CASSSGLNTGELFF
TRBV2	TRBJ2-7	CASRVIPGQGAEEQYF